This T cell receptor (beta chain) emerged from a study of blood T cell repertoires in COVID-19. Germline V gene sequence: CDR1 SGHTA, CDR2 FQGTGA. This CDR3 is 15 amino acids long. V was pared by 5 bases and J by 4 bases, with 12 bases between. Assay used: immunoSEQ multiplex PCR; TCRdb lists only in-frame clones, some missing. This table has just under 95,000 clones, about three quarters appearing once. Specimen: peripheral blood. The TCR originated in a man aged 50-59 years who had recovered from COVID-19. The chain joins TRBV7-3 to TRBJ1-6, with D uncertain. The CDR3 bases are TGTGCCAGCAGCCCCAGTGGCGGGTATAATTCACCCCTCCACTTT. This codes for CASSPSGGYNSPLHF.